The rows below give T cell receptor beta chains drawn from one sample of a study of T cells in Graves' hyperthyroidism and ophthalmopathy. One entry per CDR3 protein results from TCRdb running MiXCR on the multiplex PCR reads. The sample yields over 300,000 distinct CDR3 sequences, roughly 13% seen once. Sequencing was carried out using blood. Every receptor here comes from a woman aged 55-69 years with Graves' hyperthyroidism. CDR3s include the opening cysteine and the closing phenylalanine or tryptophan. The D gene is left open where the match is weak. Clone size is given for some rows only: seen once, a few or many times, or a class if the clone is expanded.

15 many - TRBJ2-7 TRBV18 TGTGCCAGCTCACCACTAATCACAGCCCGGGGCGAGCAGTACTTC CASSPLITARGEQYF
15 many - TRBJ2-7 TRBV6-2/TRBV6-3 TGTGCCAGCAGTTACGGGAGCCCCGATCTCTACGAGCAGTACTTC CASSYGSPDLYEQYF
16 - TRBD1 TRBJ1-4 TRBV6-1 TGTGCCAGCCGTAGACAGGGCAGTAGGGCGGATGAAAAACTGTTTTTT CASRRQGSRADEKLFF
11 few TRBD2 TRBJ2-7 TRBV20-1 TGCAGTGCTAGTCGTCTAGCGGAAAAGTACTTC CSASRLAEKYF
15 many - TRBJ1-1 TRBV5-1 TGCGCCAGCAGCCTTCAGGGGAGCGGGGGGACTGAAGCTTTCTTT CASSLQGSGGTEAFF
14 many - TRBJ1-4 TRBV5-1 TGCGCCAGCAGCTTTTCCGGGACTAATGAAAAACTGTTTTTT CASSFSGTNEKLFF
16 many - TRBJ1-5 TRBV6-5 TGTGCCAGCAGTTACTTAGGGATGCCCTTCAATCAGCCCCAGCATTTT CASSYLGMPFNQPQHF
15 many TRBD2 TRBJ2-1 TRBV2 TGTGCCAGCAAGGCTAGCGGACTTGGATACAATGAGCAGTTCTTC CASKASGLGYNEQFF
12 few TRBD2 TRBJ2-1 TRBV9 TGTGCCAGCAAAGGGACTAGCGACGAGCAGTTCTTC CASKGTSDEQFF
16 many - TRBJ2-4 TRBV12-3/TRBV12-4 TGTGCCAGCAGTTTAGTCTCTTGGGGAGCCAAAAACATTCAGTACTTC CASSLVSWGAKNIQYF
14 many - TRBJ2-3 TRBV11-3 TGTGCCAGCAGCGAGGACGGCTACACAGATACGCAGTATTTT CASSEDGYTDTQYF
16 many TRBD1 TRBJ2-7 TRBV28 TGTGCCAGCAGTCCGCCGGGACAGGGAGTATCCTACGAGCAGTACTTC CASSPPGQGVSYEQYF
15 many TRBD2 TRBJ2-1 TRBV20-1 TGCAGTGCCACCGGACTAGCGGGAGCCGGGCATGAGCAGTTCTTC CSATGLAGAGHEQFF
15 - - TRBJ2-5 TRBV7-2 TGTGCCAGCAGCTTATCGCCAGGGGTGGGGGAGACCCAGTACTTC CASSLSPGVGETQYF
15 many TRBD1 TRBJ1-5 TRBV2 TGTGCCAGCACTCCAGACAGGGGTAGCAATCAGCCCCAGCATTTT CASTPDRGSNQPQHF
14 many - TRBJ2-1 TRBV12-5 TGTGCTAGTGGTTTGGTTAACAGGGACAATGAGCAGTTCTTC CASGLVNRDNEQFF
16 many - TRBJ1-5 TRBV2 TGTGCCAGCAGCCAAAGGGGGGGTTGGAGTAGTCAGCCCCAGCATTTT CASSQRGGWSSQPQHF
15 many TRBD2 TRBJ2-1 TRBV7-3 TGTGCCAGCAGCAAGACTAGCGGACCCTACAATGAGCAGTTCTTC CASSKTSGPYNEQFF
18 many - TRBJ2-3 TRBV7-2 TGTGCCAGCAGCTTGCGCCGGAAACCTCCTCGGGGGACAGATACGCAGTATTTT CASSLRRKPPRGTDTQYF
13 few TRBD1 TRBJ1-2 TRBV10-3 TGTGCCATCAATGAACAGGGGCCGGGGGGCTACACCTTC CAINEQGPGGYTF
15 few - TRBJ2-6 TRBV7-2 TGTGCCAGCAGCTTAGTGGCCTCTGGGGCCAACGTCCTGACTTTC CASSLVASGANVLTF
11 few - TRBJ2-2 TRBV20-1 TGCAGTGCTAGAGAATCGGGGGAGCTGTTTTTT CSARESGELFF
13 many - TRBJ2-5 TRBV11-2 TGTGCCAGCAGCTTTATTCAGGGAGAGACCCAGTACTTC CASSFIQGETQYF
15 many - TRBJ2-1 TRBV7-3 TGTGCCAGCAGCTCCGGAGCCAATTCTCACAATGAGCAGTTCTTC CASSSGANSHNEQFF
13 - TRBD2 TRBJ2-1 TRBV9 TGTGCCACAACTAGCGGGTCCTACAATGAGCAGTTCTTC CATTSGSYNEQFF
15 few - TRBJ1-5 TRBV6-1 TGTGCCAGCGGTCTTCGGGGGGTGGGCAATCAGCCCCAGCATTTT CASGLRGVGNQPQHF
17 many - TRBJ2-2 TRBV5-6 TGTGCCAGCAGCTTAGACAGGACTAGTGACTCCACCGGGGAGCTGTTTTTT CASSLDRTSDSTGELFF
14 many - TRBJ2-3 TRBV5-4 TGTGCCAGCAGCTTGACTAGCCTGCCAGATACGCAGTATTTT CASSLTSLPDTQYF
13 few - TRBJ2-4 TRBV20-1 TGCAGTGCCCATGCCGGGACCACAAACATTCAGCACTTC CSAHAGTTNIQHF
13 many TRBD1 TRBJ2-3 TRBV10-2 TGCGCCAGTAGGACAGGCGACACAGATACGCAGTATTTT CASRTGDTDTQYF
17 - TRBD2 TRBJ2-1 TRBV30 TGTGCCTGGAGCCCCGGGGCTAGCGGGATTTATTACAATGAGCAGTTCTTC CAWSPGASGIYYNEQFF
14 many - TRBJ1-5 TRBV6-2/TRBV6-3 TGTGCCAGCAGTTACGGCCAGAGCAATCAGCCCCAGCATTTT CASSYGQSNQPQHF
19 many TRBD2 TRBJ2-1 TRBV7-3 TGTGCCAGCAGCCAAATAGGGACTAGCGGGAGGGCCTTCAACAATGAGCAGTTCTTC CASSQIGTSGRAFNNEQFF
14 many - TRBJ1-2 TRBV20-1 TGCAGTGCTAGAGATCGAACAGCGAGCTATGGCTACACCTTC CSARDRTASYGYTF
16 many TRBD2 TRBJ2-7 TRBV20-1 TGCAGTGCTAGAGTTAGCGGGGAATCGGCGGCTCACGAGCAGTACTTC CSARVSGESAAHEQYF
17 many TRBD1 TRBJ1-2 TRBV2 TGTGCCAGCATCGGGGCCGGGACAGGGACGGATAAACATGGCTACACCTTC CASIGAGTGTDKHGYTF
13 few - TRBJ2-1 TRBV5-1 TGCGCCAGCGGGGGCGGGACCTACAATGAGCAGTTCTTC CASGGGTYNEQFF
17 - TRBD1 TRBJ2-5 TRBV7-2 TGTGCCAGCAGCCAAGAACAGGGGGCGAATACTCGAGAGACCCAGTGCTTC CASSQEQGANTRETQCF
18 few TRBD1 TRBJ1-5 TRBV18 TGTGCCAGCTCACCCCGGGACAGGGGGCGCGGAAGCAATCAGCCCCAGCATTTT CASSPRDRGRGSNQPQHF
18 few TRBD1 TRBJ1-5 TRBV19 TGTGCCAGTAGTGTCTTCAGACCCTTGACAGGGAACAATCAGCCCCAGCATTTT CASSVFRPLTGNNQPQHF
18 - TRBD2 TRBJ2-7 TRBV4-1 TGCGCCAGCAGCCAAGACCCCACCGGGACTAGTAGCCGCAGGGAGCAGTACTTC CASSQDPTGTSSRREQYF
13 many TRBD1 TRBJ1-2 TRBV3-1 TGTGCCAGCAGCCAAGAGACAGGGTATGGCTACACCTTC CASSQETGYGYTF
15 many TRBD1 TRBJ2-5 TRBV28 TGTGCCAGCAGTTCCCCGGGACAGATAGGGGAGACCCAGTACTTC CASSSPGQIGETQYF
15 few TRBD1 TRBJ1-1 TRBV19 TGTGCCAGTAGTCGGATACAGGGGGGTAGGACTGAAGCTTTCTTT CASSRIQGGRTEAFF
16 many TRBD2 TRBJ2-7 TRBV2 TGTGCCAGCATCAGTAGCGGCGGGAGGCTATCCTACGAGCAGTACTTC CASISSGGRLSYEQYF
15 many - TRBJ2-5 TRBV11-3 TGTGCCAGCAGCTTCAGACAGGGAGGACGGGAGACCCAGTACTTC CASSFRQGGRETQYF
18 - TRBD2 TRBJ2-3 TRBV10-3 TGTGCCATCAGTGACCCCAGGGGGACTAGCGGGACGGCAGATACGCAGTATTTT CAISDPRGTSGTADTQYF
15 many TRBD1 TRBJ2-5 TRBV28 TGTGCCAGCAGTTCCCCGGGACAGGGAGGGGAGACCCAGTACTTC CASSSPGQGGETQYF
17 few TRBD2 TRBJ2-2 TRBV11-2 TGTGCCAGCAGCTTTTGGAGGACGGCGGGAGGCACCGGGGAGCTGTTTTTT CASSFWRTAGGTGELFF
14 many TRBD1 TRBJ1-2 TRBV2 TGTGCCAGCAGGGAAGGACAGGGGAACTATGGCTACACCTTC CASREGQGNYGYTF
17 few TRBD2 TRBJ2-6 TRBV18 TGTGCCAGCTCACCACTTGGGAGGGGCTCTGGGGCCAACGTCCTGACTTTC CASSPLGRGSGANVLTF
14 many - TRBJ1-2 TRBV19 TGTGCCAGTAGTACCCGGGACGGGAGGGTGCGCTACACCTTC CASSTRDGRVRYTF
14 many - TRBJ2-5 TRBV27 TGTGCCAGCAGTCCTTGGGGGCGCAAGGAGACCCAGTACTTC CASSPWGRKETQYF
15 - - TRBJ2-3 TRBV20-1 TGCAGTGCTAGAGATCGATCTAGGACCTCGGATACGCAGTATTTT CSARDRSRTSDTQYF
15 many - TRBJ2-7 TRBV20-1 TGCAGTGCTAGAGATCGCCTCAGGACATCCTCCGAGCAGTACTTC CSARDRLRTSSEQYF